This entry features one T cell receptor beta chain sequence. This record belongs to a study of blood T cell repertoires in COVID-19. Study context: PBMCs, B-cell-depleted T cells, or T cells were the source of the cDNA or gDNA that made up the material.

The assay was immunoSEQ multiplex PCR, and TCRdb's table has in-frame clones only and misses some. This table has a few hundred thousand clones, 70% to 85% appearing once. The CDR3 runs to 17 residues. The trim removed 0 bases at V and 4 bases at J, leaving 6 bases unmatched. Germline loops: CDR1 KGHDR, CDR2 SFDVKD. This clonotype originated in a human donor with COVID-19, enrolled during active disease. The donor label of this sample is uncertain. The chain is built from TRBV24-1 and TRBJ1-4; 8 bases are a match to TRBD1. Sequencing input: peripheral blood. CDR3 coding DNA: TGTGCCACCAGTGATTTGCCTAGGACAGGGAATAATGAAAAACTGTTTTTT. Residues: CATSDLPRTGNNEKLFF.